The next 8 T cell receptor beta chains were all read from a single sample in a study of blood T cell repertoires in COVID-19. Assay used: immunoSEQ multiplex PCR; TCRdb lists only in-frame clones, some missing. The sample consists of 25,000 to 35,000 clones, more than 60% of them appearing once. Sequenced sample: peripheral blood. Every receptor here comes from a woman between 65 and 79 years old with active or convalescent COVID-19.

The CDR3 region has the DNA TGTGCCAGCAGTGTACGTTCGAGCTATGGCTACACCTTC. Translated, it gives CASSVRSSYGYTF. The rearrangement uses TRBV2 and TRBJ1-2; D remains unclear. The CDR3 has 13 amino acids. The germline V gene encodes CDR1 SNHLY and CDR2 FYNNEI. V was clipped by 4 bases and J by 4 bases, with 10 bases between them.

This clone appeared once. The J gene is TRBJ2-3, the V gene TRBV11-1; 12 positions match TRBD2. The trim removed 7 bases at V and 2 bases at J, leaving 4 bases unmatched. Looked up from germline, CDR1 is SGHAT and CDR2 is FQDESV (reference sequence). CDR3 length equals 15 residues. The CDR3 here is CASKGLAGITDTQYF. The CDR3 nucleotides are TGTGCCAGCAAAGGACTAGCGGGGATCACAGATACGCAGTATTTT.

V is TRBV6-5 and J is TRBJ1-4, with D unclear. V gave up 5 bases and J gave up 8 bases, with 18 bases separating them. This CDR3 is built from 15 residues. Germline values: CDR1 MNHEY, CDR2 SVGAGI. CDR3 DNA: TGTGCCAGCAGTCTCTATGGGAGGGAGGGCGAAAAACTGTTTTTT. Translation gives CASSLYGREGEKLFF.

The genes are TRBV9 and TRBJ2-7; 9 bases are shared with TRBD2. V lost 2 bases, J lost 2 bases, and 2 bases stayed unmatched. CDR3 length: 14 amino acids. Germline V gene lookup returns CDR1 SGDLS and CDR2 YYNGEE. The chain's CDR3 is CASSVGTSPYEQYF. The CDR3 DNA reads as TGTGCCAGCAGCGTGGGGACTAGCCCCTACGAGCAGTACTTC. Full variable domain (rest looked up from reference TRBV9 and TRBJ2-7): DSGVTQTPKHLITATGQRVTLRCSPRSGDLSVYWYQQSLDQGLQFLIQYYNGEERAKGNILERFSAQQFPDLHSELNLSSLELGDSALYFCASSVGTSPYEQYFGPGTRLTVT.

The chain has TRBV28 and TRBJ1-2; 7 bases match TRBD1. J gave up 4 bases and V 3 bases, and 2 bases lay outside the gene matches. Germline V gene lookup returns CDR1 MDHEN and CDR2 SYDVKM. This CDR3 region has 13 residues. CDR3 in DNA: TGTGCCAGCAGTTTGGGGACAGCCTATGGCTACACCTTC. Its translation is CASSLGTAYGYTF.

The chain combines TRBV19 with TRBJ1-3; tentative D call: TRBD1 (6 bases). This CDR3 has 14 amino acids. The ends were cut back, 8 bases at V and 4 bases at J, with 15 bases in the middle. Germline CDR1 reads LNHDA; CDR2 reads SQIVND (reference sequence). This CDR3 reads CASRPRGSGNTIYF. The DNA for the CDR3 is TGTGCCAGTCGACCCAGGGGCAGCGGAAACACCATATATTTT.

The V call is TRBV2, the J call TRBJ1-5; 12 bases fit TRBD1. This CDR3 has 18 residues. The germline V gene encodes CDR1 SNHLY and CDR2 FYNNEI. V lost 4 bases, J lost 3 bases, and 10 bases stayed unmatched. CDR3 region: CASSVTTGQGAHNQPQHF. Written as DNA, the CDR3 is TGTGCCAGCAGTGTCACCACGGGACAGGGGGCCCACAATCAGCCCCAGCATTTT.

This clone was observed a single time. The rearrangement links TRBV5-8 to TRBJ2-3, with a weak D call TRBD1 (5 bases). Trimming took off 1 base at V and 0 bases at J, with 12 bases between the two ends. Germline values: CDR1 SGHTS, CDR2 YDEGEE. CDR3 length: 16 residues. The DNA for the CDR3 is TGTGCCAGCAGCTTGAGTCCAGGGTGGAGCACAGATACGCAGTATTTT. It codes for CASSLSPGWSTDTQYF.